The entry below describes one TCR beta chain. What it recognizes is unknown. Time point indicated: recipient sample about 28 days before transplant, after cytoreduction. Blood collection times were about day -28 and days 30, 100, 180 posttransplant. This sample was taken from a study of T cell clonotyping in hematopoietic cell transplantation. The study's findings and limits: At the given depth, recipient repertoires were over 97% de novo clonotypes. Recipient TCR diversity dropped after transplant; expanded clonotypes rose from day 30 to 180.

The length of the CDR3 is 16 residues. Germline V CDR1 and CDR2: SGDLS, YYNGEE. After removal of 0 bases from V and 4 bases from J, the junction contained 7 bases not matched to a gene. Assay used: immunoSEQ multiplex PCR; TCRdb lists only in-frame clones, some missing. The profile shows 25,000 to 30,000 clones, roughly 80% of them singletons. The sequences come from peripheral blood mononuclear cells, collected before stem cell transplant. The rearrangement joins TRBV9 to TRBJ1-2, with 9 bases lining up with TRBD1. This clonotype was sampled from a woman aged 25 to 39 with chronic myeloid leukemia. Some clones in this sample may be carry-over from other donors' samples. The CDR3 sequence: CASSVGLGQGGYGYTF. DNA of the CDR3: TGTGCCAGCAGCGTAGGTTTGGGACAGGGAGGCTATGGCTACACCTTC.